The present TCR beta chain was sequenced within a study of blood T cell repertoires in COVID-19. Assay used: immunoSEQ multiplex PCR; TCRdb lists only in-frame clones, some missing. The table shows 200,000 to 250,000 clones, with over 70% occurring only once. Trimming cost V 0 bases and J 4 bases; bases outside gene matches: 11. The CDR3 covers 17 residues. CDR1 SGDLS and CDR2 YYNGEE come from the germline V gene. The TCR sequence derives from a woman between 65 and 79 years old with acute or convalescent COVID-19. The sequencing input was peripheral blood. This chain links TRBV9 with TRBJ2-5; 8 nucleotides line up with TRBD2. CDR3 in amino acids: CASSVAIAGGATETQYF. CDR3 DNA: TGTGCCAGCAGCGTAGCTATCGCGGGGGGCGCCACAGAGACCCAGTACTTC.